This T cell receptor (beta chain) was identified during a study of blood T cell repertoires in COVID-19. Using immunoSEQ multiplex PCR, the repertoire was profiled, and TCRdb retains in-frame clones only, with some absent. The sample has some 250,000 clones; 75% to 85% are singletons. The CDR3 has 15 residues. Germline V CDR1 and CDR2: SSHAT, FNYEAQ (reference sequence). To note about this clone: The junction shows a germline mismatch at one end, possibly a read error.

The chain recombines TRBV7-7 with TRBJ2-5; TRBD2 is a possible D gene (6 bases). Sequenced material: peripheral blood. The TCR sequence derives from a woman aged 55-75 years with active or convalescent COVID-19. DNA of the CDR3: TGTGCTAGCAGCTCGGGCGGAGGGCCGGTGGAGACCCAGTACTTC. It yields the protein CASSSGGGPVETQYF.